Listed below are T cell receptor beta chains from one sample, sequenced in a study of blood T cells in healthy people across ages. MiXCR was run by TCRdb on the 5' RACE reads, yielding one entry per CDR3 protein. This repertoire shows about 730,000 distinct CDR3 sequences, roughly 43% found once; its top ten account for around a fifth. The sequenced sample consisted of blood. Receptor source: an older woman in good health. Each CDR3 is given with its conserved first and last residue. The D gene is left open where the match is weak. Clone size appears in some rows only: once, few, many, or a class for an expanded clone.

J gene: TRBJ1-2; CDR3 length: 14; V gene: TRBV5-1; clone size: NA; D gene: NA; CDR3 DNA: TGCGCCAGCAGCCCCGAGGGGGAGGGCTATGACTACACCTTC; CDR3 protein: CASSPEGEGYDYTF
J gene: TRBJ2-3; CDR3 length: 17; V gene: TRBV5-1; clone size: NA; D gene: TRBD2; CDR3 DNA: TGCGCCAGCAGCTTGGGCAAGACTAGCGGGAGAACAGATACGCAGTATTTT; CDR3 protein: CASSLGKTSGRTDTQYF
J gene: TRBJ2-1; CDR3 length: 19; V gene: TRBV27; clone size: few; D gene: TRBD2; CDR3 DNA: TGTGCCAGCAGTTTACACCGGACTAGCCTACAAAGCTCCTACAATGAGCAGTTCTTC; CDR3 protein: CASSLHRTSLQSSYNEQFF
J gene: TRBJ1-1; CDR3 length: 14; V gene: TRBV5-8; clone size: few; D gene: NA; CDR3 DNA: TGTGCCAACTCAAACAGGAGAAAGAACACTGAAGCTTTCTTT; CDR3 protein: CANSNRRKNTEAFF
J gene: TRBJ2-7; CDR3 length: 15; V gene: TRBV20-1; clone size: NA; D gene: TRBD1; CDR3 DNA: TGCAGTGCTCCCCTACCGACAGGGGGCTCCTACGAGCAGTACTTC; CDR3 protein: CSAPLPTGGSYEQYF
J gene: TRBJ2-5; CDR3 length: 18; V gene: TRBV4-1; clone size: NA; D gene: TRBD2; CDR3 DNA: TGCGCCAGCAGCCCAGGACTAGCGGGGGGGCAGATCCAAGAGACCCAGTACTTC; CDR3 protein: CASSPGLAGGQIQETQYF
J gene: TRBJ2-7; CDR3 length: 15; V gene: TRBV6-5; clone size: NA; D gene: TRBD2; CDR3 DNA: TGTACCAGCAGTCTTACTAGCGGGAGAGTGGGCGAGCAGTACTTC; CDR3 protein: CTSSLTSGRVGEQYF
J gene: TRBJ1-1; CDR3 length: 12; V gene: TRBV20-1; clone size: NA; D gene: NA; CDR3 DNA: TGCAGTGGAGATGAGGGGGACACTGAAGCTTTCTTT; CDR3 protein: CSGDEGDTEAFF
J gene: TRBJ1-2; CDR3 length: 14; V gene: TRBV5-4; clone size: NA; D gene: NA; CDR3 DNA: TGTGCCAGCAGCTTGGAGTGGGGTAACTATGGCTACACCTTC; CDR3 protein: CASSLEWGNYGYTF
J gene: TRBJ2-3; CDR3 length: 14; V gene: TRBV12-5; clone size: few; D gene: NA; CDR3 DNA: TGTGCTAGTGGTACCGGACAGCCGTTGGATACGCAGTATTTT; CDR3 protein: CASGTGQPLDTQYF
J gene: TRBJ2-5; CDR3 length: 15; V gene: TRBV20-1; clone size: NA; D gene: TRBD2; CDR3 DNA: TGCAGTGCTGTACCCGGGACTAGCGCTAAAGAGACCCAGTACTTC; CDR3 protein: CSAVPGTSAKETQYF
J gene: TRBJ1-2; CDR3 length: 17; V gene: TRBV30; clone size: NA; D gene: NA; CDR3 DNA: TGTGCCTGGAGTGTACCTCCGACAGAGAGCTCTAACTATGGCTACACCTTC; CDR3 protein: CAWSVPPTESSNYGYTF